This section outlines one T cell receptor beta chain sequence together with its context. What it recognizes is unknown. In the naive CD8 group, cells lacked CD45RO and were positively selected for CCR7, so terminally differentiated effector memory CD45RA+ cells were left out. The record originates from a study of shared clonotypes between healthy human individuals. Overall study context: There were three CD4 naive, three CD4 memory, two CD8 naive and one CD8 memory plates per donor.

Per sorted-subset replicate PCR, input was around 200 ng DNA, representing tens of thousands of T cell genomes. Repertoires were generated with immunoSEQ multiplex PCR, while TCRdb's copy carries only in-frame clones and drops some. The data contain some 2,100,000 clones, 85% to 95% of them seen just once; the ten biggest clones take up under 2%. This CDR3 spans 13 amino acids. The germline CDR1 and CDR2 sequences are SNHLY and FYNNEI. Trimming shortened V by 5 bases and J by 8 bases, and 13 bases separated the two germline ends. Broader study findings: Richness estimates generally favored naive over memory subsets. Clonotypes shared by all four donors outscored non-shared clonotypes in generation probability.

The sample comprised naive CD8+ T cells from PBMCs. The chain has TRBV2 and TRBJ2-1, with a possible D match to TRBD2 (5 bases). The sequence was obtained from a man between 18 and 35 years old in good health. Some clones in this sample may be carry-over from other donors' samples. The CDR3 sequence is CASSLAILDEQFF. The CDR3 nucleotides read TGTGCCAGCAGTCTAGCAATCCTCGATGAGCAGTTCTTC.